Following are 20 T cell receptor beta chains from one sample sequenced in a study of monozygotic twins with inflammatory bowel disease. From its re-call of the 5' RACE reads, TCRdb lists each CDR3 protein once, without DNA. The sample has roughly 200,000 distinct CDR3 sequences; the top ten hold 7.5% to 9.5%. The sequenced sample was blood. These receptors were obtained from a human donor with ulcerative colitis or Crohn's disease, or a healthy co-twin of an affected twin (not recorded which).

The rearrangement uses TRBV4-2 and TRBJ1-6; TCRdb calls TRBD1, which cannot be checked without DNA. Per the germline V gene, CDR1 is LGHNA and CDR2 is YNFKEQ. The CDR3 has 15 residues. CDR3 residues: CASSQGSVGNSPLHF.

V is TRBV20-1 and J is TRBJ2-6; the D gene TCRdb calls, TRBD1, cannot be checked with no DNA. Germline V lookup: CDR1 DFQATT, CDR2 SNEGSKA (reference sequence). The CDR3 has 15 residues. The CDR3 protein is CSAQLGVDGANVLTF.

The chain joins TRBV7-9 to TRBJ1-5; TCRdb's D call of TRBD1 is untestable without DNA. The germline gives CDR1 SEHNR, CDR2 FQNEAQ (reference sequence). The CDR3 has 15 residues. The CDR3 reads CASSGMDRVEQPQHF.

The V and J genes are TRBV7-8 and TRBJ2-6; no DNA is available, so the TRBD1 call from TCRdb remains unchecked. The CDR3 totals 20 residues. CDR1 and CDR2 (germline): SGHVS, FQNEAQ. CDR3 amino acids: CASSFWGDSPRGSGANVLTF.

The genes are TRBV7-2 and TRBJ2-7; TCRdb names TRBD2, which stays unverified in the absence of DNA. This CDR3 is built from 14 residues. The germline CDR1 and CDR2 sequences are SGHTA and FQGNSA. The CDR3 loop reads CASSTNQLGSEQYF.

V usage is TRBV20-1 and J usage is TRBJ1-2; lacking DNA, the TRBD1 call made by TCRdb goes unchecked. Germline CDR1 and CDR2: DFQATT and SNEGSKA (reference sequence). The CDR3 runs 15 residues. The CDR3: CSASEQGASAGGYTF.

The rearrangement uses TRBV7-2 and TRBJ2-7; TCRdb returns TRBD2, unconfirmable since there is no DNA. Germline V gene sequence: CDR1 SGHTA, CDR2 FQGNSA. CDR3 length: 17 amino acids. The CDR3 is CASSLTLRGLGIDEQYF.

V and J are TRBV10-3 and TRBJ2-3; the D gene TCRdb calls, TRBD1, cannot be checked with no DNA. The CDR3 totals 13 residues. Germline CDR1 reads ENHRY; CDR2 reads SYGVKD. CDR3 in amino acids: CAITPGGADTQYF.

The chain has TRBV27 and TRBJ1-2; TCRdb's D gene call, TRBD1, goes unchecked for lack of DNA. There are 12 residues in the CDR3. Germline V gene lookup returns CDR1 MNHEY and CDR2 SMNVEV (reference sequence). CDR3 sequence: CASSGGNYGYTF.

The chain joins TRBV12-3 or TRBV12-4 to TRBJ2-1. The length of the CDR3 is 11 residues. CDR3 protein: CASRGMHEQFF.

This rearrangement joins TRBV29-1 to TRBJ2-2; the D call of TRBD1 rests on TCRdb alone, since no DNA is present to check it. Germline V lookup: CDR1 SQVTM, CDR2 ANQGSEA. The CDR3 loop spans 14 amino acids. CDR3 region: CSVGGQFHTGELFF.

The chain joins TRBV6-5 to TRBJ1-2. The CDR3 is 13 amino acids. Germline V gene data show CDR1 as MNHEY and CDR2 as SVGAGI. CDR3 loop: CASSYGVGYGYTF.

The chain links TRBV11-3 to TRBJ1-2; TCRdb designates TRBD1, a call that cannot be tested without DNA. The CDR3 is made up of 14 amino acids. Germline values: CDR1 SGHNT, CDR2 YENEEA. The CDR3 is CASSPSGANYGYTF.

The rearrangement links TRBV5-1 to TRBJ2-1; TCRdb returns TRBD1, unconfirmable since there is no DNA. Germline CDR1 reads SGHRS; CDR2 reads YFSETQ. CDR3 length equals 17 residues. The CDR3 sequence is CASSLSLGTQSNNEQFF.

This sequence joins TRBV6-2 or TRBV6-3 and TRBJ1-2. In germline, CDR1 is MNHEY, CDR2 SVGEGT. The CDR3 spans 16 residues. CDR3 in amino acids: CASSYSRPPGDYGYTF.

The chain uses TRBV20-1 and TRBJ2-7; there is no DNA to check the TCRdb D call of TRBD1. Germline V gene lookup returns CDR1 DFQATT and CDR2 SNEGSKA (reference sequence). The length of the CDR3 is 15 residues. The CDR3 protein is CSARAPQGRYYEQYF.

The rearrangement links TRBV20-1 to TRBJ1-2; the D gene TCRdb calls, TRBD1, cannot be checked with no DNA. The CDR3 has 13 amino acids. The germline CDR1 and CDR2 sequences are DFQATT and SNEGSKA (reference sequence). The CDR3 spells CSSRVAKGYGYTF.

The rearrangement joins TRBV5-1 to TRBJ1-2. The CDR3 sequence is 13 residues long. Germline-derived CDR1 and CDR2 are SGHRS and YFSETQ. This CDR3 reads CATLAEGVNGYTF.

The chain joins TRBV5-1 to TRBJ2-7; TCRdb's D call of TRBD1 is untestable without DNA. Germline V lookup: CDR1 SGHRS, CDR2 YFSETQ. This CDR3 is 17 amino acids long. CDR3 residues: CASSLYPRGAEFYEQYF.

This rearrangement joins TRBV5-1 to TRBJ2-3; TCRdb reports TRBD2, a call that lacks DNA to check it against. The CDR3 extends over 15 amino acids. Germline CDR1 SGHRS, CDR2 YFSETQ. The CDR3 spells CASSFLAGAADTQYF.